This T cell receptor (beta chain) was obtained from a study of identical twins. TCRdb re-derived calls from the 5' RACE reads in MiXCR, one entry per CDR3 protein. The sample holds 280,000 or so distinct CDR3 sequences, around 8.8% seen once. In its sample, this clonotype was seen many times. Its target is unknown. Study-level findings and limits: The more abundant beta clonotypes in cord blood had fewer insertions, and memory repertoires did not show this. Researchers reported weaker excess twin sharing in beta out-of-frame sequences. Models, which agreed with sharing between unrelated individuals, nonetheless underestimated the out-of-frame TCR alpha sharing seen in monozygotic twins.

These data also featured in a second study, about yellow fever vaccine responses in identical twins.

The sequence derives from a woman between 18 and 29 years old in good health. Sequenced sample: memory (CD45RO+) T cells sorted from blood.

The CDR3 region is CASSLGRGSFNEQFF. CDR3 nucleotides: TGCGCCAGCAGCTTGGGGCGCGGGAGCTTTAATGAGCAGTTCTTC. The chain recombines TRBV5-1 with TRBJ2-1, with 7 bases fitting TRBD2. CDR1 is SGHRS and CDR2 is YFSETQ in the germline V gene. The CDR3 contains 15 residues. The V and J ends lost 0 bases and 7 bases, in that order; junction bases with no gene match: 7.